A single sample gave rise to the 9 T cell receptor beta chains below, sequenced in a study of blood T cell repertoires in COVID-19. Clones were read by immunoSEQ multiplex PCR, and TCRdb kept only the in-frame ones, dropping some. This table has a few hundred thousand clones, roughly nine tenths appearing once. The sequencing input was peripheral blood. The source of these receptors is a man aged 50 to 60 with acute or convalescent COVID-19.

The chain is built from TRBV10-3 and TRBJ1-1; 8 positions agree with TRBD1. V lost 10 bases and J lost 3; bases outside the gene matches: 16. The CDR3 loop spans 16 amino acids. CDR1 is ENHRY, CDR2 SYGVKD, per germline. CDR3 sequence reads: CAKETGAAWGDTEAFF. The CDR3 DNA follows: TGTGCCAAAGAGACAGGGGCCGCCTGGGGGGACACTGAAGCTTTCTTT.

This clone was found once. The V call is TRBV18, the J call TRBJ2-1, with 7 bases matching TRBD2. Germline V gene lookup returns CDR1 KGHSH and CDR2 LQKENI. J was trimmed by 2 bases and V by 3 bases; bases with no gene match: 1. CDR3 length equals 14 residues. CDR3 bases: TGTGCCAGCTCACCGGCGGGAGCCTACAATGAGCAGTTCTTC. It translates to CASSPAGAYNEQFF.

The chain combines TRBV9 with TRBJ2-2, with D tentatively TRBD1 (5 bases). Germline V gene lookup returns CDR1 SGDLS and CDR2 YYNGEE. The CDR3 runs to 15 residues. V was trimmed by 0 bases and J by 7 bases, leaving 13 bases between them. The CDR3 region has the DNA TGTGCCAGCAGCGTAGGGGGCTCGTCGGTCGGGGAGCTGTTTTTT. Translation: CASSVGGSSVGELFF.

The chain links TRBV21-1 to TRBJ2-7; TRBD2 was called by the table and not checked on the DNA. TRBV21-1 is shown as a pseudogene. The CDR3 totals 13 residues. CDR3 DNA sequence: TGTGCCAGCACCGAACGGTCGGGGTACGAGCAGTACTTC. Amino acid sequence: CASTERSGYEQYF.

CDR3 protein: CAWSGSAYEQYF. The CDR3 region has the DNA TGTGCCTGGAGCGGTAGCGCCTACGAGCAGTACTTC. The chain recombines TRBV30 with TRBJ2-7; weak D call: TRBD2 (5 bases). CDR3 length: 12 residues. CDR1 is GTSNPN and CDR2 is SVGIG in the germline V gene (reference sequence). With 3 bases removed from V and 2 bases from J, the gap between germline ends came to 8 bases.

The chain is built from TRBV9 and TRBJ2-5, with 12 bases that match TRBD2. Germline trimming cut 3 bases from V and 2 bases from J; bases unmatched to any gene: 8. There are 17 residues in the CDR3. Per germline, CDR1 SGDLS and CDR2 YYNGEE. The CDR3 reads CASSANLAGGRQETQYF. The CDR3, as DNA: TGTGCCAGCAGCGCTAATCTAGCGGGGGGGCGGCAAGAGACCCAGTACTTC.

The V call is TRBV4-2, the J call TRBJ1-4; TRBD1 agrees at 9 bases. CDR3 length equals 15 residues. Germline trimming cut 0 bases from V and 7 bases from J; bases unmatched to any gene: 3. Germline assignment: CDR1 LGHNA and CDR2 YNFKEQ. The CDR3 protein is CASSQDRQGGEKLFF. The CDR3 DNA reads TGTGCCAGCAGCCAAGACCGACAGGGGGGTGAAAAACTGTTTTTT.

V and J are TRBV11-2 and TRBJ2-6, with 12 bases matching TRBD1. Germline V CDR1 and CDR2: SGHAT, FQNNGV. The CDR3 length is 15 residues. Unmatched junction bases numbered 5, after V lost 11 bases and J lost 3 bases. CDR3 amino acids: CAGGQGALGANVLTF. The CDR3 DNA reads TGTGCCGGGGGACAGGGGGCGCTTGGGGCCAACGTCCTGACTTTC.

CDR3 residues: CASSPIGGDTQYF. The CDR3 nucleotides read TGTGCCAGCAGTCCTATAGGGGGAGATACGCAGTATTTT. The rearrangement uses TRBV12-3 or TRBV12-4 and TRBJ2-3, with D possibly being TRBD1 (6 bases). Trimming shortened V by 5 bases and J by 5 bases, and 11 bases separated the two germline ends. The CDR3 extends over 13 amino acids.